This T cell receptor (beta chain) was captured in a study of OX40 agonist ivuxolimab in advanced cancers. Regarding the study as a whole: Dose levels from 0.1 to 3.0 mg/kg saw CD4+ and CD8+ blood T cells expand clonally by week 6.

In regard to this clone: Its antigen remains unidentified.

Assay used: immunoSEQ multiplex PCR; TCRdb lists only in-frame clones, some missing. The table shows 65,000 to 80,000 clones, with roughly 90% occurring only once. The TCR sequence derives from an adult with an advanced solid tumor such as melanoma, head and neck, liver or kidney cancer. The sequenced sample was CD4+ or CD8+ T cells sorted from blood, obtained in a trial of the OX40 agonist ivuxolimab.

The CDR3 DNA follows: TGTGCCAGCAGCTACCCCGGGACGGTCTCTGGAAACACCATATATTTT. It specifies CASSYPGTVSGNTIYF. The chain employs TRBV5-4 and TRBJ1-3, with TRBD1 as a possible D gene (5 bases). Trimming took off 3 bases at V and 0 bases at J, with 13 bases between the two ends. The CDR3 contains 16 residues. In germline, CDR1 is SGHNT, CDR2 YYREEE (reference sequence).